This T cell receptor beta chain comes out of a study of patients and donors after allogeneic stem cell transplantation (TCRdb year 2020). Comments on this clonotype: This clone's antigen is unknown. There are no base qualities to consult, and no much larger clone falls within one base.

From cysteine to phenylalanine, the CDR3 is 14 amino acids long. CDR3 DNA only is kept here, 42 bases in frame from base 1. Ends trimmed: V by 2 bases, J by 4 bases; bases unmatched to a gene: 3. The germline V gene yields SGHRS for CDR1 and YFSETQ for CDR2. Library creation used RT-PCR. The instrument given in TCRdb is NextSeq 550. In-frame beta chains were kept once TCRdb had trimmed the public reads at Q25 with fastp and called clones with MiXCR. Each entry is one CDR3 protein sequence, shown with its most common DNA and genes. Within this sample are roughly 940,000 distinct CDR3 sequences, with roughly 18% of them counted one time only. The top ten clonotypes cover 5% to 6.5% of the sample.

The rearranged segments are TRBV5-1 and TRBJ2-1, with 7 central nucleotides matching TRBD1. The sequenced sample consisted of blood, either unsorted or a sorted T cell fraction (not recorded which). The source of this sequence is a human donor who was either an allogeneic HSCT recipient or a stem cell or donor lymphocyte infusion donor (not recorded which). It is not recorded whose cells these are; they may come from a transplant donor. The CDR3 here reads CASSFPGQYNEQFF. The DNA sequence is as follows: TGCGCCAGCAGCTTCCCGGGACAGTACAATGAGCAGTTCTTC. With the portions outside the CDR3 filled from the reference TRBV5-1 and TRBJ2-1 genes, the complete variable region becomes KAGVTQTPRYLIKTRGQQVTLSCSPISGHRSVSWYQQTPGQGLQFLFEYFSETQRNKGNFPGRFSGRQFSNSRSEMNVSTLELGDSALYLCASSFPGQYNEQFFGPGTRLTVL.